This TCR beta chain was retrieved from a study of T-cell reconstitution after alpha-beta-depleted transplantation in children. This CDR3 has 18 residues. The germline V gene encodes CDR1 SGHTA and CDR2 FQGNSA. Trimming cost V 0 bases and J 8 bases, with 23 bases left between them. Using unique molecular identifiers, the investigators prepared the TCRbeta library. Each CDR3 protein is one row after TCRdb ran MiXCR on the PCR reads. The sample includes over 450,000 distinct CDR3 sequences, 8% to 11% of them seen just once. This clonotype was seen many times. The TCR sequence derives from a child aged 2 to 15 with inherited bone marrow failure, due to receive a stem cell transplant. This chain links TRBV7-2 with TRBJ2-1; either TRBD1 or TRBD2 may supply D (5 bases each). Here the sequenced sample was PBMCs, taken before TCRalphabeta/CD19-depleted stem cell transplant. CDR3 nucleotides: TGTGCCAGCAGCTTAGCCCTAAGAGGAGAAGCGCTGGGGGATGAGCAGTTCTTC. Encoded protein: CASSLALRGEALGDEQFF.